The present T cell receptor (beta chain) was sequenced within a study of blood T cell repertoires in COVID-19. Assay used: immunoSEQ multiplex PCR; TCRdb lists only in-frame clones, some missing. Of some 270,000 clones in the sample, 85% to 90% are singletons; the top ten hold approximately 1.8%. CDR3 length equals 15 residues. V shed 1 base and J shed 1 base, with 10 bases lying between them. Germline V lookup: CDR1 LNHDA, CDR2 SQIVND (reference sequence). The chain couples TRBV19 to TRBJ1-1; maybe TRBD1 (6 bases). The sample taken for sequencing was PBMCs or T cells enriched from blood (not recorded which). This TCR came from a woman in her fifties or sixties who had recovered from COVID-19. In nucleotides, the CDR3 is TGTGCCAGTAGTATAGTCGGCAGGGGGAACACTGAAGCTTTCTTT. Its translation is CASSIVGRGNTEAFF.